Below are 14 T cell receptor beta chains sequenced from a single sample in a study of blood T cells in healthy people across ages. With a J-beta primer mix and a sample-barcoded 5' primer, a second PCR ran about 6 to 11 cycles. MiXCR, applied by TCRdb to the 5' RACE reads, yields one record per CDR3 protein. Altogether roughly 790,000 distinct CDR3 sequences are present, around 46% being singletons, with the ten largest covering 20% to 25%. The sample consisted of blood. These receptors were taken from a woman aged 55-69 years in good health.

The V gene is TRBV4-1, the J gene TRBJ1-2; 9 nucleotides line up with TRBD1. Trimming cost V 0 bases and J 7 bases; bases outside gene matches: 12. The CDR3 covers 17 residues. Germline lookup yields CDR1 MGHRA and CDR2 YSYEKL. This chain's CDR3 is CASSQETGGAAVAGYTF. The CDR3 DNA reads as TGCGCCAGCAGCCAAGAAACAGGGGGCGCCGCCGTCGCTGGCTACACCTTC.

V and J are TRBV30 and TRBJ2-1, with TRBD1 identical over 9 bases. The CDR3 consists of 16 residues. V lost 3 bases to trimming and J lost 3 bases; unmatched junction nucleotides: 9. The germline gives CDR1 GTSNPN, CDR2 SVGIG (reference sequence). Here the CDR3 reads CAWSKQGAGGYNEQFF. CDR3 coding DNA: TGTGCCTGGAGCAAACAGGGGGCAGGGGGCTACAATGAGCAGTTCTTC.

The chain is built from TRBV12-3 or TRBV12-4 and TRBJ2-3; the match to TRBD2 covers 14 bases. With 5 bases clipped from V and 5 bases from J, the junction kept 9 bases outside the gene matches. The CDR3 is 17 residues long. CDR3 protein: CASSLTTSGGDGDTQYF. The CDR3 DNA reads TGTGCCAGCAGTCTGACGACTAGCGGGGGGGATGGAGATACGCAGTATTTT.

This clonotype turned up a few times. The V and J genes are TRBV10-2 and TRBJ1-4; D remains ambiguous. The V end was cut by 7 bases, the J end by 5 bases, with 14 bases between. CDR3 length equals 14 residues. Germline V gene sequence: CDR1 WSHSY, CDR2 SAAADI. This CDR3 reads CASKQKDPNEKLFF. CDR3 coding DNA: TGCGCCAGCAAACAAAAGGACCCAAATGAAAAACTGTTTTTT.

This clonotype was seen more than once but under ten times. The gene calls are TRBV5-1 and TRBJ2-5; D is unresolved. Germline lookup yields CDR1 SGHRS and CDR2 YFSETQ. This CDR3 comprises 12 residues. V was clipped by 4 bases and J by 5 bases, with 9 bases between them. The DNA of the CDR3 is TGCGCCAGCAGCGCCTTCGGGGAGACCCAGTACTTC. The encoded protein is CASSAFGETQYF.

This clonotype was counted a single time. One end of the junction does not line up with germline, which may come from a read error. The rearrangement uses TRBV12-3 or TRBV12-4 and TRBJ2-3; 7 positions agree with TRBD1. CDR3 length equals 15 residues. The CDR3 sequence: CASKWTGGMSDAQYF. The CDR3 nucleotides read TGTGCCAGCAAATGGACAGGAGGCATGTCAGATGCGCAGTATTTT.

The CDR3 is CSAPDRGYEKLFF. Written as DNA, the CDR3 is TGCAGTGCCCCGGACAGGGGATATGAAAAACTGTTTTTT. This chain links TRBV20-1 with TRBJ1-4, with 9 positions matching TRBD1. This CDR3 is 13 amino acids long. J lost 6 bases, V lost 6 bases, and 5 bases had no gene match. Looked up from germline, CDR1 is DFQATT and CDR2 is SNEGSKA (reference sequence).

As concerns this clonotype: A much larger clone is a single base away; this may be a read error. The chain joins TRBV4-1 to TRBJ2-5, with 7 bases identical to TRBD2. The CDR3 sequence is 14 residues long. Germline assignment: CDR1 MGHRA and CDR2 YSYEKL. Written as DNA, the CDR3 is TGCGCCGGCAGCCAGCCTAGCGGCCAAGAGACCCAGTACTTC. Translation: CAGSQPSGQETQYF.

J is TRBJ2-5 and V is TRBV6-6; D assignment may be TRBD1 or TRBD2 (5 bases each). Germline V lookup: CDR1 MNHNY, CDR2 SVGAGI (reference sequence). The CDR3 has 17 residues. Trimming stripped 6 bases from V and 11 bases from J, with 31 bases between. This chain's CDR3 is CASRFGGRRDVSSEQYF. The CDR3, as DNA: TGTGCCAGCAGGTTCGGAGGCAGACGGGACGTATCCAGTGAGCAGTACTTC.

The chain carries TRBV7-9 and TRBJ2-3; TRBD1 matches 7 bases. Losses at the gene ends were 4 bases for V and 2 bases for J; bases not matched to a gene: 6. The CDR3 is 15 amino acids. CDR1 and CDR2 (germline): SEHNR, FQNEAQ (reference sequence). The CDR3 spells CASSSTGTYTDTQYF. CDR3 nucleotides: TGTGCCAGCAGCTCGACAGGGACCTACACAGATACGCAGTATTTT.

This chain joins TRBV24-1 and TRBJ2-5; the match to TRBD2 covers 13 bases. The CDR3 length is 17 residues. The V gene's germline CDR1 is KGHDR and CDR2 SFDVKD. J was trimmed by 5 bases and V by 3 bases; bases with no gene match: 8. CDR3 sequence reads: CATSDLTSGGLGETQYF. The CDR3 DNA reads TGTGCCACCAGTGATCTGACTAGCGGGGGGCTTGGGGAGACCCAGTACTTC.

Only a few counts were recorded for this clonotype. This chain connects TRBV6-2 or TRBV6-3 to TRBJ2-6, with 7 positions matching TRBD2. CDR3 length: 18 amino acids. J gave up 4 bases and V 4 bases, and 13 bases lay outside the gene matches. Germline assignment: CDR1 MNHEY and CDR2 SVGEGT. CDR3 coding DNA: TGTGCCAGCAGTTTGGGAGGGAGGGGAAGTTCCGGGGCCAACGTCCTGACTTTC. Protein product: CASSLGGRGSSGANVLTF.

The rearrangement uses TRBV6-2 or TRBV6-3 and TRBJ2-1; D tentatively reads TRBD1 or TRBD2 (5 bases each). Per the germline V gene, CDR1 is MNHEY and CDR2 is SVGEGT. Deletions cut 5 bases from V and 8 bases from J, with 22 bases between. CDR3 length: 16 residues. For the CDR3, the DNA is TGTGCCAGCAGTCGCCCCCGACTGAGGGGTGTCGATGAGCAGTTCTTC. The encoded protein is CASSRPRLRGVDEQFF.

This chain connects TRBV18 to TRBJ1-6; TRBD1 might be the D (5 bases). V was pared by 0 bases and J by 4 bases, with 10 bases between. This CDR3 has 16 amino acids. Germline V CDR1 and CDR2: KGHSH, LQKENI. CDR3 coding DNA: TGTGCCAGCTCACCACCGGGGGGACGGTATAATTCACCCCTCCACTTT. Amino acid sequence: CASSPPGGRYNSPLHF.